The clone carrying this T cell receptor (beta chain) was detected only once. Its cognate antigen is unknown. The sample belongs to a study of shared clonotypes between healthy human individuals. Clones were sequenced by immunoSEQ multiplex PCR, and TCRdb holds only the in-frame ones, with some missing. Of more than 1.2 million clones detected, approximately 98.5% appear once; the ten largest clones hold under 0.45%. Notes on the study in general: Having only a few donors restricted how much genetic and exposure-history diversity was captured. Memory subsets generally showed smaller estimated richness than naive subsets did.

This CDR3 has 18 amino acids. V trimming: 2 bases; J trimming: 4 bases; junction bases outside the gene matches: 9. Germline-derived CDR1 and CDR2 are KGHSH and LQKENI. The sample consisted of naive CD4+ T cells sorted from blood. The subset is: CD45RA+ positively selected. The TCR was taken from a young man in good health. The V and J genes are TRBV18 and TRBJ2-1; 12 positions agree with TRBD1. Here the CDR3 DNA reads TGTGCCAGCTCACCATCCCCCGGGACAGGGGGCTCGTACAATGAGCAGTTCTTC. This sequence encodes CASSPSPGTGGSYNEQFF.